The present T cell receptor (beta chain) was sequenced within a study of blood T cell repertoires in COVID-19. Study overall: PBMCs, B-cell-depleted T cells, or T cells were the source of the cDNA or gDNA that made up the material.

This CDR3 has 19 residues. The germline gives CDR1 SGHRS, CDR2 YFSETQ. V was clipped by 4 bases and J by 0 bases; unmatched bases: 8. The method was immunoSEQ multiplex PCR; TCRdb's version includes in-frame clones alone and lacks a portion of them. The table has approximately 300,000 clones, roughly 90% seen once. This sequence originates from a man between 60 and 75 years old who had recovered from COVID-19. Sequencing was carried out using PBMCs or T cells enriched from blood (not recorded which). This chain joins TRBV5-1 and TRBJ2-6, with 12 bases fitting TRBD1. The CDR3 is CASSPQGQGAFSGANVLTF. For the CDR3, the DNA is TGCGCCAGCAGCCCGCAGGGACAGGGGGCCTTCTCTGGGGCCAACGTCCTGACTTTC.